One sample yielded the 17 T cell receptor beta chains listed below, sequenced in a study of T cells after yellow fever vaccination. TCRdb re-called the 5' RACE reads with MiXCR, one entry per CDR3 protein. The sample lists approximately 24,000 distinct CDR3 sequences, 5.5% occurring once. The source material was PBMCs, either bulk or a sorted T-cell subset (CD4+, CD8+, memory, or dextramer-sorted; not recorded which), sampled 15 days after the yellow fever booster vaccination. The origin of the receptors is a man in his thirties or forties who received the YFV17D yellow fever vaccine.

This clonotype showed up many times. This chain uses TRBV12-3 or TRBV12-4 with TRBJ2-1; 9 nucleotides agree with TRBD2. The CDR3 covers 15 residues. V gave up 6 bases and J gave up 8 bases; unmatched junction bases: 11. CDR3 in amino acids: CASSPPGTSIYEQFF. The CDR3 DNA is TGTGCCAGCAGCCCCCCCGGGACTAGCATTTATGAGCAGTTCTTC.

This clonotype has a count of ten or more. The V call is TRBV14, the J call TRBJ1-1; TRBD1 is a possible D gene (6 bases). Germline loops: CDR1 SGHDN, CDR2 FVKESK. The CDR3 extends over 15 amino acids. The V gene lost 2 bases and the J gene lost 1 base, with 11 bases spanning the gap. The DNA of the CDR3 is TGTGCCAGCAGCCAACAGGGGTGGGGGAACACTGAAGCTTTCTTT. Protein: CASSQQGWGNTEAFF. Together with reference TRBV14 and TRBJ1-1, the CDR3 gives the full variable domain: EAGVTQFPSHSVIEKGQTVTLRCDPISGHDNLYWYRRVMGKEIKFLLHFVKESKQDESGMPNNRFLAERTGGTYSTLKVQPAELEDSGVYFCASSQQGWGNTEAFFGQGTRLTVV.

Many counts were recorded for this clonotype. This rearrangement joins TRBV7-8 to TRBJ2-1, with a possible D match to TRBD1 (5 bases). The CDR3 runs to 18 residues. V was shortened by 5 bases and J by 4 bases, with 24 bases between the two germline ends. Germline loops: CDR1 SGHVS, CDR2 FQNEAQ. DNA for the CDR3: TGTGCCAGCAGCCCATCGGAAGGACACCTAATGGGATACAATGAGCAGTTCTTC. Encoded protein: CASSPSEGHLMGYNEQFF.

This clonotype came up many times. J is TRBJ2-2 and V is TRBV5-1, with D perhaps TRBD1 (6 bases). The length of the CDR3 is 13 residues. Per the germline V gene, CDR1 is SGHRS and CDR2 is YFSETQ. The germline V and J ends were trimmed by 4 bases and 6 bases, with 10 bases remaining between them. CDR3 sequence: CASSVDRPGELFF. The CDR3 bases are TGCGCCAGCAGCGTAGACAGGCCCGGGGAGCTGTTTTTT.

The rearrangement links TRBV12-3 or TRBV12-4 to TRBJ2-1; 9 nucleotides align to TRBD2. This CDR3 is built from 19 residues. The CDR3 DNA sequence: TGTACCATCTGTTTAGAACTAGCGGGCTTGGGGGACCTTTACAATGAGCAGTTCTTC. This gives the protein CTICLELAGLGDLYNEQFF.

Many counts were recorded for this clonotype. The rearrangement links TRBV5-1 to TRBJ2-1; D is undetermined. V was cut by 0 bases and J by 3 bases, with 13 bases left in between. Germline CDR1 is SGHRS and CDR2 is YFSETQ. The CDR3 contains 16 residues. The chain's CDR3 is CASSLAPGIDYNEQFF. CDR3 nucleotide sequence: TGCGCCAGCAGCTTGGCACCTGGGATTGACTACAATGAGCAGTTCTTC.

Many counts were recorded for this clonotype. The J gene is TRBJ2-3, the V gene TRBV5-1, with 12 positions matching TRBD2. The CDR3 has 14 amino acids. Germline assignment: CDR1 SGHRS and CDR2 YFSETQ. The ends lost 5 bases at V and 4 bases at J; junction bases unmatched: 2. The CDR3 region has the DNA TGCGCCAGCAGGACTAGCGGGAGCGCAGATACGCAGTATTTT. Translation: CASRTSGSADTQYF.

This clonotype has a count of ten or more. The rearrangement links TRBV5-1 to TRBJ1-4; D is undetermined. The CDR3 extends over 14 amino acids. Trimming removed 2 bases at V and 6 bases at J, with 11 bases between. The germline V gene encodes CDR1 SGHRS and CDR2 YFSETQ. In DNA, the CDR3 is TGCGCCAGCAGCTTCGCACAGCCCGATGAAAAACTGTTTTTT. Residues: CASSFAQPDEKLFF.

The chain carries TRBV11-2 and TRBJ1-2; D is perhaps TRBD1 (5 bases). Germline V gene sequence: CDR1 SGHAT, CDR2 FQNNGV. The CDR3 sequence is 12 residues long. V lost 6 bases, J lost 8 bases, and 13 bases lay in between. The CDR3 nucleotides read TGTGCCAGCAGGGGTGGAGGGACCGGCTACACCTTC. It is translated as CASRGGGTGYTF.

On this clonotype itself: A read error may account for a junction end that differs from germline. CDR3 nucleotide sequence: TGTACCAGTAGTGGAAGGGTAGCGGGCGGGGATGAGCAGTTCTTC. This translates into CTSSGRVAGGDEQFF. The chain employs TRBV19 and TRBJ2-1; TRBD2 matches at 7 bases. This CDR3 comprises 15 residues. Germline loops: CDR1 LNHDA, CDR2 SQIVND (reference sequence).

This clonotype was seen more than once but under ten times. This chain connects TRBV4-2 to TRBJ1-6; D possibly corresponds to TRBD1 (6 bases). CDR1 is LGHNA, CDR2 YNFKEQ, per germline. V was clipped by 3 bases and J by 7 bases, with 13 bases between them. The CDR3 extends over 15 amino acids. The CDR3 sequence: CASSQGIRGNSPLHF. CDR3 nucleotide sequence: TGTGCCAGCAGCCAGGGGATCAGGGGAAATTCACCCCTCCACTTT.

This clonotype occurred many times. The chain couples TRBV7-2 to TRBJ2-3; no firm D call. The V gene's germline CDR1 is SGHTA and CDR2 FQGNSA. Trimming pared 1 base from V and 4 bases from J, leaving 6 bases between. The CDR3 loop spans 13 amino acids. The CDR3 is CASSLGFADTQYF. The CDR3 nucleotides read TGTGCCAGCAGCTTAGGGTTTGCAGATACGCAGTATTTT.

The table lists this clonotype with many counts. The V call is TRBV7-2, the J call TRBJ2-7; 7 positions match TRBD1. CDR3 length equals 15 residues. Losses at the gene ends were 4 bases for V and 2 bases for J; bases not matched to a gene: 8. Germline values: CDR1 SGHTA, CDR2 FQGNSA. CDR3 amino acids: CASSSYRTGAYEQYF. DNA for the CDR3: TGTGCCAGCAGCTCATATCGGACAGGAGCCTACGAGCAGTACTTC.

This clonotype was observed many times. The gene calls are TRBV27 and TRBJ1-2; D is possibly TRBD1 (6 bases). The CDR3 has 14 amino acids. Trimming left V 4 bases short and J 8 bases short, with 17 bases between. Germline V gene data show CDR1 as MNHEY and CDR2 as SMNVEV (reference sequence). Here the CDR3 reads CASSSRVGARGYTF. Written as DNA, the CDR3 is TGTGCCAGCAGTTCCCGGGTGGGGGCGAGAGGCTACACCTTC.

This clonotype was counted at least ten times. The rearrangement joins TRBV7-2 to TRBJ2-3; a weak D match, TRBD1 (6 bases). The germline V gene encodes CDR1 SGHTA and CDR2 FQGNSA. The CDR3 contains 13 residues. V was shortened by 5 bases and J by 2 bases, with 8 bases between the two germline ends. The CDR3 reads CASSRQVTDTQYF. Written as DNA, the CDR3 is TGTGCCAGCAGCCGACAGGTCACAGATACGCAGTATTTT.

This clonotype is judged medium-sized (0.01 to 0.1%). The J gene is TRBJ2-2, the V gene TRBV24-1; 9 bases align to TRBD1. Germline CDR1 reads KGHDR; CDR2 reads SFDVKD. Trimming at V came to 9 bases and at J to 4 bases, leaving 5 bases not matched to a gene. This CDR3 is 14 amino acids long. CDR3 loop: CATSGTGSTGELFF. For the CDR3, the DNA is TGTGCCACCTCCGGGACAGGGAGCACCGGGGAGCTGTTTTTT.

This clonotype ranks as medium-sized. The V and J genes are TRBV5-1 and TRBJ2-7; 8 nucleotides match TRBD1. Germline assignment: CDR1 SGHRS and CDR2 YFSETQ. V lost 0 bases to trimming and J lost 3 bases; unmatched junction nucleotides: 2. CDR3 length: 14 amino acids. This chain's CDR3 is CASSLGRGLYEQYF. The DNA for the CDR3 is TGCGCCAGCAGCTTGGGCAGGGGGCTCTACGAGCAGTACTTC.